A single sample gave rise to the 13 T cell receptor beta chains below, sequenced in a study of identical twins. TCRdb analysed the 5' RACE reads with MiXCR anew, one entry per CDR3 protein. The table shows 350,000 or so distinct CDR3 sequences, with over 9% occurring only once. These data also formed part of another study, on yellow fever vaccine responses in identical twins.

The sequencing sample was made of CD8+ T cells sorted from blood. Receptors were obtained from a woman in her late teens or twenties in good health.

In its sample, this clonotype was seen a few times. The chain links TRBV9 to TRBJ2-5; 11 bases match TRBD2. Germline-derived CDR1 and CDR2 are SGDLS and YYNGEE. V was clipped by 3 bases and J by 5 bases; unmatched bases: 6. The CDR3 extends over 15 amino acids. The CDR3 protein is CASSDSGRATETQYF. The CDR3 DNA reads as TGTGCCAGCAGCGATAGCGGGAGGGCCACTGAGACCCAGTACTTC.

A few counts support this clonotype. This CDR3 reads CAISEGGATDTQYF. CDR3 DNA: TGTGCCATCAGTGAGGGGGGAGCAACAGATACGCAGTATTTT. The V call is TRBV10-3, the J call TRBJ2-3; D is perhaps TRBD1 or TRBD2 (5 bases each). Trimming pared 2 bases from V and 3 bases from J, leaving 9 bases between. The germline V gene encodes CDR1 ENHRY and CDR2 SYGVKD. The CDR3 is made up of 14 amino acids.

V gene TRBV20-1 combines with J gene TRBJ2-1, with 15 bases matching TRBD2. Per the germline V gene, CDR1 is DFQATT and CDR2 is SNEGSKA (reference sequence). This CDR3 has 19 amino acids. Trimming cost V 1 base and J 2 bases; bases outside gene matches: 9. The CDR3 reads CSARAEGLAGGPAYNEQFF. The DNA of the CDR3 is TGCAGTGCTAGAGCCGAAGGACTAGCGGGAGGGCCGGCCTACAATGAGCAGTTCTTC.

This clonotype was found a few times. This chain connects TRBV2 to TRBJ2-3; 7 bases are a match to TRBD1. The CDR3 is 15 amino acids. Germline-derived CDR1 and CDR2 are SNHLY and FYNNEI. J lost 5 bases, V lost 3 bases, and 8 bases had no gene match. The CDR3 spells CASSDRGGAEDTQYF. CDR3 sequence (DNA): TGTGCCAGCAGTGACCGAGGGGGCGCGGAAGATACGCAGTATTTT. Looking up the rest from reference TRBV2 and TRBJ2-3 gives the full variable domain: EPEVTQTPSHQVTQMGQEVILRCVPISNHLYFYWYRQILGQKVEFLVSFYNNEISEKSEIFDDQFSVERPDGSNFTLKIRSTKLEDSAMYFCASSDRGGAEDTQYFGPGTRLTVL.

V usage is TRBV4-1 and J usage is TRBJ1-1; D may be TRBD1 (5 bases). V lost 4 bases and J 4 bases, leaving 16 bases between the germline ends. The CDR3 has 15 residues. Germline values: CDR1 MGHRA, CDR2 YSYEKL. The CDR3 is CASSPQGAASTEAFF. The CDR3 DNA sequence: TGCGCCAGCAGCCCGCAGGGAGCGGCTAGCACTGAAGCTTTCTTT.

V is TRBV7-6 and J is TRBJ2-7, with D perhaps matching TRBD1 (6 bases). CDR3 length equals 13 residues. V was cut by 5 bases and J by 2 bases, with 10 bases left in between. Germline V gives CDR1 SGHVS, CDR2 FNYEAQ. The CDR3 loop is CASSRTATYEQYV. The CDR3 nucleotides read TGTGCCAGCAGCCGGACAGCAACCTACGAGCAGTACGTC.

This clonotype was recorded a few times. This rearrangement joins TRBV19 to TRBJ1-4; D is unclear. Germline V CDR1 and CDR2: LNHDA, SQIVND (reference sequence). CDR3 length: 18 amino acids. Trimming pared 3 bases from V and 3 bases from J, leaving 20 bases between. The CDR3 is CASSIGPWQRAANEKLFF. CDR3 in DNA: TGTGCCAGTAGTATTGGTCCGTGGCAAAGGGCGGCTAATGAAAAACTGTTTTTT.

The rearrangement uses TRBV6-7 and TRBJ1-1; D not certain. TRBV6-7 is classed as an ORF, of uncertain function. Trimming took 4 bases from V and 8 from J, leaving 23 bases between them. The CDR3 runs to 16 residues. This chain's CDR3 is CASSFLPGPTLIEAFF. The CDR3 DNA reads as TGTGCCAGCAGTTTCCTCCCGGGTCCGACACTGATAGAAGCTTTCTTT.

The chain couples TRBV12-3 or TRBV12-4 to TRBJ2-1; possibly TRBD1 or TRBD2 for D (6 bases each). The CDR3 spans 13 residues. Trimming cost V 5 bases and J 6 bases, with 11 bases left between them. CDR3 in DNA: TGTGCCAGCAGTGGAGGGGGTTTCAATGAGCAGTTCTTC. Translation gives CASSGGGFNEQFF.

The chain couples TRBV10-3 to TRBJ2-5; TRBD2 might be the D (5 bases). V was cut by 0 bases and J by 2 bases, with 25 bases left in between. Germline lookup yields CDR1 ENHRY and CDR2 SYGVKD. The CDR3 runs 20 residues. The CDR3 spells CAISESNLRLPKRKQETQYF. In nucleotides, the CDR3 is TGTGCCATCAGTGAGTCGAATCTTCGACTACCAAAGCGCAAACAAGAGACCCAGTACTTC.

This clonotype was seen more than once but under ten times. The J gene is TRBJ2-1, the V gene TRBV7-9, with D unresolved. The CDR3 contains 12 residues. With 3 bases removed from V and 5 bases from J, the gap between germline ends came to 5 bases. The germline CDR1 and CDR2 sequences are SEHNR and FQNEAQ (reference sequence). The CDR3 DNA reads as TGTGCCAGCAGCTTTGACCACAATGAGCAGTTCTTC. Translating it yields CASSFDHNEQFF.

This clonotype was detected only a few times. The CDR3 reads CASSLHSKLAGVYNEQFF. For the CDR3, the DNA is TGTGCCAGCAGCCTACACAGTAAGCTAGCGGGAGTGTACAATGAGCAGTTCTTC. V gene TRBV7-6 combines with J gene TRBJ2-1; the match to TRBD2 covers 10 bases. V lost 5 bases and J lost 4; bases outside the gene matches: 14. The CDR3 is 18 residues long. Per the germline V gene, CDR1 is SGHVS and CDR2 is FNYEAQ.

This chain connects TRBV7-8 to TRBJ2-1; possible D gene TRBD2, 7 bases. Deletions cut 5 bases from V and 4 bases from J, with 21 bases between. Germline CDR1 reads SGHVS; CDR2 reads FQNEAQ. This CDR3 comprises 17 residues. CDR3 sequence: CASSITRGREGYNEQFF. The CDR3, as DNA: TGTGCCAGCAGCATCACGCGGGGGCGGGAAGGGTACAATGAGCAGTTCTTC.